This T cell receptor beta chain comes out of a study of beta chain features in type 1 diabetes. Concerning this clone: Other DNA variants within this sample encode the same CDR3.

The authors reverse transcribed all of the isolated RNA, so sequencing captured expressed TCRB transcripts. The table came from immunoSEQ multiplex PCR; TCRdb's copy has only in-frame clones and leaves some out. Of a few hundred thousand clones in the sample, over 9.5% were seen once. V was pared by 3 bases and J by 2 bases, with 11 bases between. Germline CDR1 KGHSH, CDR2 LQKENI. The CDR3 contains 14 residues. This chain connects TRBV18 to TRBJ2-7; D is possibly TRBD1 (6 bases). The sequencing sample was made of naive CD4+ T cells from blood. This TCR was recovered from a young man in good health. CDR3 protein: CASSPPGQAYEQYF. Written as DNA, the CDR3 is TGTGCCAGCTCACCCCCGGGACAAGCCTACGAGCAGTACTTC.